The sequence of this TCR beta chain was determined in a study of T cells expressing NK-cell markers. This clonotype registers medium-sized by frequency. TCRdb re-called the 5' RACE reads; one entry per CDR3 protein, DNA not given. This sample lists approximately 6,000 distinct CDR3 sequences; its ten largest clones have about 60%. Germline V gene lookup returns CDR1 DFQATT and CDR2 SNEGSKA (reference sequence). This CDR3 comprises 15 residues. The V gene is TRBV20-1, the J gene TRBJ2-2; TCRdb's D call of TRBD2 is untestable without DNA. Sequenced material: blood T cells: a sorted CD56 or NKG2C T cell subset, CD4+ or CD8+ T cells, or bulk PBMC T cells (not recorded which). The TCR sequence derives from a man younger than 30 in good health. CDR3: CSAADPSRDTGELFF.